This T cell receptor beta chain was identified during a study of T cells in Graves' hyperthyroidism and ophthalmopathy. As for the study in general: The authors collected peripheral blood at initial diagnosis, before any treatment. Study-wide findings and caveats: Through a model of 13 V-J features, ophthalmopathy was separated from stable hyperthyroidism.

V was trimmed by 0 bases and J by 0 bases, leaving 18 bases between them. Germline V gene sequence: CDR1 SGDLS, CDR2 YYNGEE. The CDR3 loop spans 18 amino acids. TCR beta CDR3 sequences were amplified from RNA transcripts. HTBI primers were employed in a first-round RT-PCR of the TCR CDR3. TCRdb reanalysed the multiplex PCR reads using MiXCR and keeps one entry per CDR3 protein. The sample consists of 480,000 or so distinct CDR3 sequences, under 15% of them appearing once. This clonotype was seen ten or more times. Its antigen is unknown. Graves' hyperthyroidism showing no ophthalmopathy progression within 18 months was considered stable. Patients between 18 and 65 years old had hyperthyroidism, newly diagnosed and lasting under 2 months.

This sequence was found in a woman younger than 30 with Graves' hyperthyroidism. Material: blood. The chain joins TRBV9 to TRBJ1-1; possible D gene TRBD1, 5 bases. Here the CDR3 reads CASSVVHSGGGMNTEAFF. CDR3 in DNA: TGTGCCAGCAGCGTAGTTCACTCCGGGGGGGGAATGAACACTGAAGCTTTCTTT.